These 15 T cell receptor beta chains share one sample of origin, sequenced in a study of T-cell memory formation after mild COVID-19. TCRdb reanalysed the 5' RACE reads using MiXCR and keeps one entry per CDR3 protein. The repertoire consists of approximately 300,000 distinct CDR3 sequences, with 15% to 20% occurring once and the leading ten covering 21%. Sequencing was carried out using PBMCs or a T cell subset sorted from them (not recorded which). These receptors all come from a man younger than 30 who had mild COVID-19 (a few samples of this study predate the infection). Cell type and time point are not known.

This clonotype was recorded a few times. The rearrangement links TRBV5-1 to TRBJ2-5; the D gene could be TRBD1 or TRBD2 (5 bases each). Germline-derived CDR1 and CDR2 are SGHRS and YFSETQ. V lost 7 bases and J lost 2, with 15 bases in between. This CDR3 region has 14 residues. The CDR3 region is CASGESTVQETQYF. DNA for the CDR3: TGCGCCAGCGGGGAGTCGACAGTACAAGAGACCCAGTACTTC.

The chain links TRBV6-2 or TRBV6-3 to TRBJ2-2, with D possibly TRBD2 on 6 matching bases. The CDR3 spans 19 residues. Trimming cost V 0 bases and J 2 bases, with 19 bases left between them. CDR1 MNHEY and CDR2 SVGEGT come from the germline V gene. CDR3 protein: CASSYSSMSAGLNTGELFF. CDR3 coding DNA: TGTGCCAGCAGTTACTCGAGCATGTCTGCGGGGCTAAACACCGGGGAGCTGTTTTTT.

The V and J genes are TRBV5-1 and TRBJ1-5; TRBD1 is a possible D gene (5 bases). Germline values: CDR1 SGHRS, CDR2 YFSETQ. The CDR3 spans 15 residues. Trimming took off 0 bases at V and 7 bases at J, with 14 bases between the two ends. The CDR3 loop reads CASSLAGRAGQPQHF. DNA for the CDR3: TGCGCCAGCAGCTTGGCGGGACGAGCGGGACAGCCCCAGCATTTT.

This clonotype was counted between two and nine times. This chain uses TRBV4-3 with TRBJ2-3; possibly TRBD2 for D (6 bases). Germline V gene lookup returns CDR1 LGHNA and CDR2 YSLEER. V was pared by 4 bases and J by 5 bases, with 13 bases between. The CDR3 covers 14 residues. CDR3 region: CASSPLGGGDTQYF. The CDR3 bases are TGCGCCAGCAGCCCCCTGGGGGGAGGAGATACGCAGTATTTT.

The J gene is TRBJ1-1, the V gene TRBV9; D uncertain. The CDR3 is 14 amino acids. Trimming took 0 bases from V and 11 from J, leaving 17 bases between them. Germline values: CDR1 SGDLS, CDR2 YYNGEE. CDR3 coding DNA: TGTGCCAGCAGCGTAGGGAGATCCCGGGAGGATGCTTTCTTT. Protein sequence: CASSVGRSREDAFF. The entire variable domain, with the rest obtained from reference TRBV9 and TRBJ1-1, is as follows: DSGVTQTPKHLITATGQRVTLRCSPRSGDLSVYWYQQSLDQGLQFLIQYYNGEERAKGNILERFSAQQFPDLHSELNLSSLELGDSALYFCASSVGRSREDAFFGQGTRLTVV.

This clonotype was observed a handful of times. The genes are TRBV5-1 and TRBJ1-6; D uncertain. The CDR3 is 14 amino acids. The germline V gene has CDR1 SGHRS and CDR2 YFSETQ. Trimming took 4 bases from V and 10 from J, leaving 15 bases between them. The CDR3 bases are TGCGCCAGCAGCCACCCGGGGAGAGAGTCACCCCTCCACTTT. Its protein is CASSHPGRESPLHF.

V usage is TRBV2 and J usage is TRBJ1-1; D possibly corresponds to TRBD1 (6 bases). The CDR3 spans 15 residues. The ends were cut back, 5 bases at V and 3 bases at J, with 16 bases in the middle. Germline lookup yields CDR1 SNHLY and CDR2 FYNNEI. In nucleotides, the CDR3 is TGTGCCAGCAGTAGCCGACAGGACCCTTACACTGAAGCTTTCTTT. Translating it yields CASSSRQDPYTEAFF.

A few counts support this clonotype. V gene TRBV12-3 or TRBV12-4 combines with J gene TRBJ1-6, with D perhaps TRBD1 (5 bases). Trimming left V 3 bases short and J 10 bases short, with 13 bases between. The CDR3 length is 14 residues. CDR3 sequence: CASSFRGFQSPLHF. CDR3 in DNA: TGTGCCAGCAGTTTTAGGGGTTTCCAGTCACCCCTCCACTTT.

This clonotype has only a few counts. The V gene is TRBV7-9, the J gene TRBJ2-7; a weak D match, TRBD2 (6 bases). V was shortened by 5 bases and J by 7 bases, with 27 bases between the two germline ends. CDR3 length: 17 amino acids. Per the germline V gene, CDR1 is SEHNR and CDR2 is FQNEAQ (reference sequence). CDR3 in DNA: TGTGCCAGCAGCCCACGCGGGGCGGGGCAAGCCCTAGGGGAGCAGTACGTC. Its translation is CASSPRGAGQALGEQYV.

This clonotype was seen more than once but under ten times. The V gene is TRBV11-3, the J gene TRBJ1-1, with D possibly being TRBD1 (5 bases). The length of the CDR3 is 15 residues. Germline assignment: CDR1 SGHNT and CDR2 YENEEA. V was shortened by 5 bases and J by 2 bases, with 15 bases between the two germline ends. The CDR3 DNA sequence: TGTGCCAGCAGCCTGAGCGTCCAGGGAAACACTGAAGCTTTCTTT. It translates to CASSLSVQGNTEAFF.

This clonotype was found many times. The J gene is TRBJ2-7, the V gene TRBV15; TRBD1 matches 12 bases. The V gene end was trimmed by 0 bases and the J gene end by 5 bases; junction bases not matched to a gene: 8. Germline V lookup: CDR1 LNHNV, CDR2 YYDKDF (reference sequence). The CDR3 has 17 residues. DNA of the CDR3: TGTGCCACCAGCAGAGATGGGGGACAGGGGGCGCTTAACGAGCAGTACGTC. Its protein is CATSRDGGQGALNEQYV.

J is TRBJ2-3 and V is TRBV20-1; 10 bases agree with TRBD2. This CDR3 comprises 15 residues. J was trimmed by 4 bases and V by 6 bases; bases with no gene match: 10. Per the germline V gene, CDR1 is DFQATT and CDR2 is SNEGSKA (reference sequence). The CDR3: CSASPPSGGSDTQYF. CDR3 coding DNA: TGCAGTGCCAGCCCCCCTAGCGGGGGCTCAGATACGCAGTATTTT.

The sample holds a few counts of this clonotype. The rearrangement joins TRBV29-1 to TRBJ2-5; D not resolved. Germline V CDR1 and CDR2: SQVTM, ANQGSEA. This CDR3 has 13 amino acids. Deletions cut 4 bases from V and 7 bases from J, with 16 bases between. The CDR3 spells CSVVELISGTQYF. The CDR3 bases are TGCAGCGTTGTGGAACTCATTTCGGGGACCCAGTACTTC.

The chain is built from TRBV12-3 or TRBV12-4 and TRBJ2-2; no firm D call. The CDR3 runs 13 residues. V shed 6 bases and J shed 7 bases, with 12 bases lying between them. CDR3 coding DNA: TGTGCCAGCAGAAGGATTTCTGGCGGGGAGCTGTTTTTT. Amino acids: CASRRISGGELFF.

This clonotype was seen a few times. The V gene is TRBV27, the J gene TRBJ1-2; D remains unclear. Between the trimmed V and J ends, which lost 0 bases and 5 bases, there was a span of 16 bases. This CDR3 has 16 amino acids. Looked up from germline, CDR1 is MNHEY and CDR2 is SMNVEV (reference sequence). DNA of the CDR3: TGTGCCAGCAGTTTATCGGGGATTCAGTTTCGTTATGGCTACACCTTC. Its protein is CASSLSGIQFRYGYTF.